The entry below describes one T cell receptor (beta chain). The sample belongs to a study of blood T cell repertoires in COVID-19. Study summary: Samples representing acute and convalescent COVID-19 were sourced from the United States, Italy and Spain. Sources were T cells, B-cell-depleted T cells, or PBMCs; the material itself was cDNA or gDNA.

Participant-reported clinical history was the basis for cohort assignment. J gave up 8 bases and V 10 bases, and 14 bases lay outside the gene matches. Per the germline V gene, CDR1 is LNHDA and CDR2 is SQIVND (reference sequence). The CDR3 is 15 residues long. How the authors handled the data: Reference gene primer amplification gave nucleated cell count estimates. Profiling relied on immunoSEQ multiplex PCR, and the TCRdb table lists in-frame clones only, not all of them. That table gives V, J and clone size, and the DNA gave D and trimming. The sample includes roughly 76,000 clones, 80% to 90% of them seen just once.

The sequence was collected from a woman in her fifties or sixties with acute COVID-19. This chain uses TRBV19 with TRBJ1-4; 9 positions match TRBD1. Sequenced sample: PBMCs or T cells enriched from blood (not recorded which). CDR3 sequence: CATVHTGGASEKLFF. CDR3 nucleotide sequence: TGTGCCACCGTACACACAGGGGGCGCCTCAGAAAAACTGTTTTTT.